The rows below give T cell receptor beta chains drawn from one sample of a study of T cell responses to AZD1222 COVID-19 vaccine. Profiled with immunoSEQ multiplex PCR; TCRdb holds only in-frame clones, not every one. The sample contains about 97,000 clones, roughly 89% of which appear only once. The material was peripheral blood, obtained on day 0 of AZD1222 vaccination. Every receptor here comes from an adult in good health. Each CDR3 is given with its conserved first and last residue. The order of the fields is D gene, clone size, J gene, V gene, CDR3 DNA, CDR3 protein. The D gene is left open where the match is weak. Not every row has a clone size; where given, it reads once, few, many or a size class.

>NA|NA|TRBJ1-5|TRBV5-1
TGCGCCAGCAGCTTGGAACAGGGACCCAATCAGCCCCAGCATTTT
CASSLEQGPNQPQHF
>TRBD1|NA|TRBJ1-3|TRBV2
TGTGCCAGCAGGATTTCGACAGGGGCCATTGGAAACACCATATATTTT
CASRISTGAIGNTIYF
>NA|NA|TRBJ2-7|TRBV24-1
TGTGCCACCAGTCCTGCAGGGTTCTACGAGCAGTACTTC
CATSPAGFYEQYF
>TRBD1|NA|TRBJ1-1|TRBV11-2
TGTGCCAGCAGACGACAGGGTAACACTGAAGCTTTCTTT
CASRRQGNTEAFF
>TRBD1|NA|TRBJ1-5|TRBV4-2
TGTGCCAGCAGCCAAGCCCCGGGAAGACAGGGGGACCAGCCCCAGCATTTT
CASSQAPGRQGDQPQHF
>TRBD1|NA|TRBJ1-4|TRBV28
TGTGCCAGCAGTTTAGACCAGGCAGGGGGCCGGGAAAAACTGTTTTTT
CASSLDQAGGREKLFF
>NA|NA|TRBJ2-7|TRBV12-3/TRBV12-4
TGTGCCAGCAGTTTGTTGGAGGGCTACGAGCAGTACTTC
CASSLLEGYEQYF
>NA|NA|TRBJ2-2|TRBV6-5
TGTGCCAGCAGTTACCGGGAGAACACCGGGGAGCTGTTTTTT
CASSYRENTGELFF
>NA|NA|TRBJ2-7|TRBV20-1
TGCAGTGCGGGCAGCTACGAGCAGTACTTC
CSAGSYEQYF
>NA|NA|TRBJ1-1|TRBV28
TGTGCCAGCATTGGACAGCGAATCTCGAACACTGAAGCTTTCTTT
CASIGQRISNTEAFF
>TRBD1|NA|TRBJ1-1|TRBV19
TGTGCCAGTAGAGCCTGGGACAGGAGGAACACTGAAGCTTTCTTT
CASRAWDRRNTEAFF
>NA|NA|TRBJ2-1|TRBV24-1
TGTGCCACCAGTGATCCGACGGACTACAATGAGCAGTTCTTC
CATSDPTDYNEQFF
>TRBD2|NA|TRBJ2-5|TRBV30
TGTGCCTGGAGTGAACTTACTAGCGGGAGTGTACAAGAGACCCAGTACTTC
CAWSELTSGSVQETQYF
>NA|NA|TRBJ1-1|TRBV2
TGTGCCAGCCGGGAGGGGGGTGAAGCTTTCTTT
CASREGGEAFF
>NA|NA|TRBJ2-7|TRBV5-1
TGCGCCAGCAGCTGGGACGGTTACGAGCAGTACTTC
CASSWDGYEQYF
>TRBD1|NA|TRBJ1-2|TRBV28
TGTGCCAGCAATTCACTACAGGGGGGCTATGGCTACACCTTC
CASNSLQGGYGYTF
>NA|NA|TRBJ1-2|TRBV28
TGTGCCAGCAGTTTAATGGCAGGGTATGGCTACACCTTC
CASSLMAGYGYTF
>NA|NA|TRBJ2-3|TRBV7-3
TGTGCCAGCAGCCCTAGAGGAGGGAGCACAGATACGCAGTATTTT
CASSPRGGSTDTQYF
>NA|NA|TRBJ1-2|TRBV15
TGTGCCACCAGCAGAGAGGGGGTAGACTATGGCTACACCTTC
CATSREGVDYGYTF
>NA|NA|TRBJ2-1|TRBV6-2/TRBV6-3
TGTGCCAGCAGTTACTCCCCCCAACCGGGAGAGCAGTTCTTC
CASSYSPQPGEQFF
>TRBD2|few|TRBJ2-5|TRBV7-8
TGTGCCAGCAGCTCAGGACTAGCCGGAGGGGGGCTCTTTGAGACCCAGTACTTC
CASSSGLAGGGLFETQYF
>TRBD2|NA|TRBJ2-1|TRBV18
TGTGCCAGCTCACCACCCACTAGCGGACTGCATGAGCAGTTCTTC
CASSPPTSGLHEQFF
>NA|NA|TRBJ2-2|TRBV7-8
TGTGCCAGCAGCGTACGCGGGACAGTAAACACCGGGGAGCTGTTTTTT
CASSVRGTVNTGELFF
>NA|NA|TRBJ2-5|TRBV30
TGTGCCTACCAAGGGTCTTCAATACAAGAGACCCAGTACTTC
CAYQGSSIQETQYF
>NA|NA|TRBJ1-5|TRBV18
TGTGCCAGCTCAGGACAGAATCAGCCCCAGCATTTT
CASSGQNQPQHF
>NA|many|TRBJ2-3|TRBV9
TGTGCCAGCAGCCCAAGCAGGACTACCTTCACAGATACGCAGTATTTT
CASSPSRTTFTDTQYF
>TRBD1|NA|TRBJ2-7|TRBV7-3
TGTGCCAGCAGCCCTGGACAGGGTCCCTACGAGCAGTACTTC
CASSPGQGPYEQYF
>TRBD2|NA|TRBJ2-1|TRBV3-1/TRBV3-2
TGTGCCAGCAGCCAACCGGGACTAGCGAGCTCCTACAATGAGCAGTTCTTC
CASSQPGLASSYNEQFF
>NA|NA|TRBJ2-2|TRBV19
TGTGCCAGTAGGCTTCGCGAGGCCGGGGAGCTGTTTTTT
CASRLREAGELFF
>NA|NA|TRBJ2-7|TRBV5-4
TGTGCCAGCAGCCCAGGGACGGGCACCTACGAGCAGTACTTC
CASSPGTGTYEQYF
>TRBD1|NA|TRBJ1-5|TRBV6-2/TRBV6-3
TGTGCCAGCAGTTCCACACCAGGGGGAGGCAATCAGCCCCAGCATTTT
CASSSTPGGGNQPQHF
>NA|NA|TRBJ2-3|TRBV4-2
TGTGCCAGCAGCCAAAGGGTAACTACAGATACGCAGTATTTT
CASSQRVTTDTQYF
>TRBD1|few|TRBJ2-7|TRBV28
TGTGCCAGCAGGTCCTGGGACAGGCTCTACGAGCAGTACTTC
CASRSWDRLYEQYF
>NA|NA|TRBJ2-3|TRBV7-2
TGTGCCAGCACCTTACAGGGTACAGATACGCAGTATTTT
CASTLQGTDTQYF
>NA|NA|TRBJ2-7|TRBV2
TGTGCCAGCAGAGAGGACCTTCGCCGCGAGCAGTACTTC
CASREDLRREQYF
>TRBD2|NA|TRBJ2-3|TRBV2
TGTGCCAGCAGTAACCTTGCTAGCGGGAGTAGGTCAGATACGCAGTATTTT
CASSNLASGSRSDTQYF
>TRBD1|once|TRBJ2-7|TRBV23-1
TGCGCCAGCACCTCCGGGACAGAGATCTACGAGCAGTACTTC
CASTSGTEIYEQYF
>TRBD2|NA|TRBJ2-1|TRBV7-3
TGTGCCAGCAGCTTCGGACTAGCGGTAAGCTCCTACAATGAGCAGTTCTTC
CASSFGLAVSSYNEQFF
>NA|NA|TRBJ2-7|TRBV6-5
TGTGCCATCGGTAGAAAGGGCGTCAGCTCCTACGAGCAGTACTTC
CAIGRKGVSSYEQYF
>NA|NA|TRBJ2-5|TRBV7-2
TGTGCCAGCAGCGAGGCCCGAGCTAAAGAGACCCAGTACTTC
CASSEARAKETQYF
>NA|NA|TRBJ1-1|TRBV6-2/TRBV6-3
TGTGCCAGCAGCAGGGCGTTGCTGAGGATGAACACTGAAGCTTTCTTT
CASSRALLRMNTEAFF
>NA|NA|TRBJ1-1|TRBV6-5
TGTGCCAGCAGCTTGACAGATAACACTGAAGCTTTCTTT
CASSLTDNTEAFF
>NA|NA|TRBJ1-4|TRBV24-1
TGTGCCACGTCGGCACCCCCCTCTAATGAAAAACTGTTTTTT
CATSAPPSNEKLFF
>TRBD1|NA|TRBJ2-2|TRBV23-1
TGCGCCAGCAGTCAAGCGGACAGGGGGACCGGGGAGCTGTTTTTT
CASSQADRGTGELFF
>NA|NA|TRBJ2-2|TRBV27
TGTGCCAGCACTCCTTTCGGGACCCTCACCGGGGAGCTGTTTTTT
CASTPFGTLTGELFF
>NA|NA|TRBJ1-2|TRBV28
TGTGCCAGCAGTTTGAGTCCAAAGCCCTATGGCTACACCTTC
CASSLSPKPYGYTF
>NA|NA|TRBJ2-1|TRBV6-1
TGTGCCAGCAGTGAAAGGACTCGACTACACAATGAGCAGTTCTTC
CASSERTRLHNEQFF
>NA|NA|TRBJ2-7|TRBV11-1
TGTGCCAGCAGCACGTATAGGGGGTACGAGCAGTACTTC
CASSTYRGYEQYF
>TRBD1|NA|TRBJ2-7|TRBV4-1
TGCGCCAGCAGCCAACCCGGGACAGGGGTCTACGAGCAGTACTTC
CASSQPGTGVYEQYF
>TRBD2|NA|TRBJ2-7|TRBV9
TGTGCCAGCAGCGTAGTCCCCTCCAAGCGGGAGAAGCAGTACTTC
CASSVVPSKREKQYF
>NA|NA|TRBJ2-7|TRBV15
TGTGCCACCAGCAGAGAGGGGGCAAACAGGGGGGGACGGCAGTACTTC
CATSREGANRGGRQYF
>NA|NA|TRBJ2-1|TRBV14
TGTGCCAGCAGCCACTCACTAGGGAATGAGCAGTTCTTC
CASSHSLGNEQFF